Presented here are 31 T cell receptor beta chains from one specimen sequenced in a study of control samples from healthy donors and cancer patients. The data were produced by immunoSEQ multiplex PCR, yet TCRdb's version contains in-frame clones alone and is incomplete. The data contain some 130,000 clones, approximately 91% of them seen just once; the ten biggest clones take up approximately 9.4%. The sample comprised blood. The receptors come from a woman under 40 in good health.

This clone showed up just once. The chain combines TRBV28 with TRBJ2-1, with D perhaps TRBD2 (6 bases). Trimming stripped 8 bases from V and 4 bases from J, with 18 bases between. The CDR3 is made up of 15 amino acids. In germline, CDR1 is MDHEN, CDR2 SYDVKM. CDR3 loop: CASRIPGGGYNEQFF. CDR3 in DNA: TGTGCCAGCCGGATCCCCGGGGGTGGGTACAATGAGCAGTTCTTC. The full variable domain, with the rest looked up from reference TRBV28 and TRBJ2-1, is DVKVTQSSRYLVKRTGEKVFLECVQDMDHENMFWYRQDPGLGLRLIYFSYDVKMKEKGDIPEGYSVSREKKERFSLILESASTNQTSMYLCASRIPGGGYNEQFFGPGTRLTVL.

There are a few counts of this clone. The rearrangement links TRBV3-1 (or the pseudogene TRBV3-2) to TRBJ2-5; D is unclear. The CDR3 loop spans 13 amino acids. From germline, CDR1 is LGHDT and CDR2 YNNKEL (reference sequence). Deletions cut 1 base from V and 4 bases from J, with 7 bases between. This chain's CDR3 is CASSQVDGETQYF. The CDR3 DNA reads TGTGCCAGCAGCCAAGTTGATGGAGAGACCCAGTACTTC.

This clone came up once. The rearrangement joins TRBV6-5 to TRBJ1-5, with D tentatively TRBD1 (6 bases). The germline CDR1 and CDR2 sequences are MNHEY and SVGAGI. The V gene lost 1 base and the J gene lost 5 bases, with 9 bases spanning the gap. This CDR3 is built from 14 residues. CDR3 bases: TGTGCCAGCAGTTACTTAGGGGGAGATCAGCCCCAGCATTTT. It codes for CASSYLGGDQPQHF.

The J gene is TRBJ2-2, the V gene TRBV25-1, with TRBD2 matching 9 bases. The CDR3 length is 18 residues. Trimming took 1 base from V and 6 from J; bases not matched to a gene: 12. Germline CDR1 and CDR2: MGHDK and SYGVNS. The CDR3 DNA follows: TGTGCCAGCAGTGAATCCCCCTCTGCGGGAGGGCCCCCCGGGGAGCTGTTTTTT. Its protein is CASSESPSAGGPPGELFF.

The chain is built from TRBV28 and TRBJ1-2; 10 nucleotides match TRBD1. Germline CDR1 and CDR2: MDHEN and SYDVKM. V shed 6 bases and J 6 bases; nucleotides not matched to a gene: 10. The CDR3 contains 15 residues. CDR3 loop: CASRKSGQGYDGYTF. The CDR3 bases are TGTGCCAGCAGGAAATCGGGACAGGGGTACGATGGCTACACCTTC.

The chain couples TRBV5-4 to TRBJ1-4; TRBD1 is a possible D gene (5 bases). CDR3 length equals 16 residues. CDR1 is SGHNT, CDR2 YYREEE, per germline (reference sequence). V was pared by 5 bases and J by 5 bases, with 19 bases between. The CDR3 DNA reads TGTGCCAGCAGTCCGGGACGGAATGCGCCAAATGAAAAACTGTTTTTT. Translating it yields CASSPGRNAPNEKLFF.

The chain combines TRBV4-2 with TRBJ2-2; D gene ambiguous. Germline V lookup: CDR1 LGHNA, CDR2 YNFKEQ. V lost 0 bases and J 6 bases, leaving 5 bases between the germline ends. The CDR3 extends over 13 amino acids. The CDR3 is CASSQDSSGELFF. DNA for the CDR3: TGTGCCAGCAGCCAAGACTCCTCCGGGGAGCTGTTTTTT.

The rearrangement uses TRBV2 and TRBJ1-1; D uncertain. Trimming left V 6 bases short and J 1 base short, with 9 bases between. The length of the CDR3 is 13 residues. Germline V gene lookup returns CDR1 SNHLY and CDR2 FYNNEI. The CDR3 coding sequence is TGTGCCAGCAGCCCCGGGTCGAACACTGAAGCTTTCTTT. It translates to CASSPGSNTEAFF.

This clone appeared once. This sequence joins TRBV7-2 and TRBJ2-1; maybe TRBD1 (6 bases). Germline-derived CDR1 and CDR2 are SGHTA and FQGNSA. CDR3 length: 18 residues. With 1 base removed from V and 0 bases from J, the gap between germline ends came to 16 bases. CDR3 sequence: CASSLGRQVGSSYNEQFF. In nucleotides, the CDR3 is TGTGCCAGCAGCTTAGGTAGACAGGTGGGAAGCTCCTACAATGAGCAGTTCTTC.

This clone has only a few counts. The V and J genes are TRBV7-7 and TRBJ1-1; D unclear. CDR1 is SSHAT, CDR2 FNYEAQ, per germline (reference sequence). The CDR3 is made up of 13 amino acids. The germline V and J ends were trimmed by 2 bases and 3 bases, with 7 bases remaining between them. CDR3 sequence (DNA): TGTGCCAGCAGCTTAACGTCAGACACTGAAGCTTTCTTT. Amino acid sequence: CASSLTSDTEAFF.

The J gene is TRBJ2-7, the V gene TRBV7-9, with 7 bases that match TRBD2. CDR3 length equals 16 residues. The V gene's germline CDR1 is SEHNR and CDR2 FQNEAQ (reference sequence). After removal of 5 bases from V and 0 bases from J, the junction contained 10 bases not matched to a gene. CDR3 region: CASSAPTSVSSYEQYF. DNA of the CDR3: TGTGCCAGCAGCGCCCCCACTAGCGTTAGCTCCTACGAGCAGTACTTC.

This rearrangement joins TRBV6-4 to TRBJ2-1; D assignment may be TRBD1 or TRBD2 (5 bases each). Germline V gives CDR1 MRHNA, CDR2 SNTAGT. The CDR3 runs 13 residues. V was cut by 5 bases and J by 5 bases, with 10 bases left in between. DNA for the CDR3: TGTGCCAGCAGTATTTGGGGGAACAATGAGCAGTTCTTC. It encodes CASSIWGNNEQFF.

The CDR3 spells CASSMYDNYGYTF. The DNA of the CDR3 is TGTGCCAGTAGTATGTACGATAACTATGGCTACACCTTC. The chain uses TRBV19 and TRBJ1-2; no clear D gene. V lost 3 bases and J lost 1, with 6 bases in between. The germline CDR1 and CDR2 sequences are LNHDA and SQIVND (reference sequence). The CDR3 runs to 13 residues.

The V gene is TRBV5-5, the J gene TRBJ2-5, with TRBD2 matching 10 bases. Germline trimming cut 4 bases from V and 4 bases from J; bases unmatched to any gene: 7. CDR1 and CDR2 from the germline V gene are SGHKS and YYEKEE (reference sequence). The CDR3 contains 15 residues. The CDR3 DNA reads TGTGCCAGCAGCCCTACTAGCGGGAAAGGAGAGACCCAGTACTTC. Translation gives CASSPTSGKGETQYF.

This clone was counted a few times. The chain uses TRBV5-4 and TRBJ2-2; D is uncertain. Germline CDR1 and CDR2: SGHNT and YYREEE (reference sequence). This CDR3 region has 14 residues. Between the trimmed V and J ends, which lost 4 bases and 1 base, there was a span of 8 bases. CDR3 loop: CASSAGVNTGELFF. CDR3 nucleotides: TGTGCCAGCAGCGCCGGAGTGAACACCGGGGAGCTGTTTTTT.

The chain has TRBV5-1 and TRBJ1-1, with D tentatively TRBD1 (6 bases). Trimming removed 3 bases from V and 5 bases from J, with 11 bases in between. Germline CDR1 and CDR2: SGHRS and YFSETQ. This CDR3 is built from 13 residues. The CDR3, as DNA: TGCGCCAGCAGCTCACAGGGTTCTACTGAAGCTTTCTTT. This codes for CASSSQGSTEAFF.

The chain has TRBV12-3 or TRBV12-4 and TRBJ1-2; 8 positions agree with TRBD1. Trimming removed 6 bases from V and 6 bases from J; junction bases left unmatched: 3. This CDR3 has 12 residues. The CDR3 DNA is TGTGCCAGCAGGCGGGGACAGGATGGCTACACCTTC. It is translated as CASRRGQDGYTF.

The chain combines TRBV19 with TRBJ1-2; TRBD1 is a possible D gene (5 bases). Trimming took 7 bases from V and 3 from J, leaving 21 bases between them. This CDR3 comprises 16 residues. From germline, CDR1 is LNHDA and CDR2 SQIVND (reference sequence). CDR3 sequence reads: CASTTGTVKGDYGYTF. Written as DNA, the CDR3 is TGTGCCAGTACTACCGGGACCGTGAAAGGCGACTATGGCTACACCTTC.

This chain uses TRBV18 with TRBJ1-2, with D unresolved. Between the trimmed V and J ends, which lost 1 base and 3 bases, there was a span of 9 bases. CDR3 size: 14 residues. Germline values: CDR1 KGHSH, CDR2 LQKENI. The CDR3 nucleotides read TGTGCCAGCTCACCACTAGAAGTGGACTATGGCTACACCTTC. It codes for CASSPLEVDYGYTF.

A single count supports this clone. The rearrangement joins TRBV6-5 to TRBJ2-1, with D perhaps assigned TRBD1 or TRBD2 (5 bases each). With 0 bases removed from V and 5 bases from J, the gap between germline ends came to 11 bases. This CDR3 is built from 15 residues. CDR1 and CDR2 from the germline V gene are MNHEY and SVGAGI. CDR3 sequence (DNA): TGTGCCAGCAGTTACTCAGGGACGATCAACAATGAGCAGTTCTTC. It specifies CASSYSGTINNEQFF.

The chain has TRBV2 and TRBJ1-2; 8 bases are shared with TRBD1. V lost 5 bases to trimming and J lost 4 bases; unmatched junction nucleotides: 9. The germline V gene encodes CDR1 SNHLY and CDR2 FYNNEI. The CDR3 extends over 15 amino acids. As DNA, the CDR3 is TGTGCCAGCAGTCCGACAGGGGATCAGATCTATGGCTACACCTTC. Translated: CASSPTGDQIYGYTF.

CDR3 in amino acids: CASSPQADTDTQYF. CDR3 coding DNA: TGTGCCAGCTCACCCCAGGCTGACACAGATACGCAGTATTTT. The V call is TRBV18, the J call TRBJ2-3; D is ambiguous. Trimming shortened V by 3 bases and J by 2 bases, and 9 bases separated the two germline ends. This CDR3 has 14 amino acids. CDR1 is KGHSH, CDR2 LQKENI, per germline.

The V and J genes are TRBV24-1 and TRBJ2-3, with TRBD2 matching 9 bases. The CDR3 spans 16 residues. V shed 1 base and J 6 bases; nucleotides not matched to a gene: 7. CDR1 is KGHDR, CDR2 SFDVKD, per germline. This chain's CDR3 is CATSDFLTSGTDTQYF. The CDR3 DNA reads TGTGCCACCAGTGATTTTCTGACTAGCGGTACGGATACGCAGTATTTT.

The chain carries TRBV10-2 and TRBJ2-5; a weak D match, TRBD2 (5 bases). This CDR3 has 16 amino acids. V dropped 1 base and J dropped 4 bases, with 16 bases sitting between them. Germline-derived CDR1 and CDR2 are WSHSY and SAAADI. Written as DNA, the CDR3 is TGCGCCAGCAGTGAGTTTGTCCTAGCTTCCGGAGAGACCCAGTACTTC. Amino acid sequence: CASSEFVLASGETQYF.

This chain joins TRBV5-6 and TRBJ1-2; 9 bases line up with TRBD1. This CDR3 has 13 amino acids. Germline V gives CDR1 SGHDT, CDR2 YYEEEE. The V segment lost 4 bases and the J segment 6 bases; nucleotides outside the gene matches: 4. CDR3 region: CASSQGQGDGYTF. The CDR3 DNA reads as TGTGCCAGCAGCCAGGGACAGGGTGATGGCTACACCTTC.

The chain uses TRBV20-1 and TRBJ1-2, with D unresolved. Trimming removed 6 bases from V and 4 bases from J, with 9 bases in between. Germline V gives CDR1 DFQATT, CDR2 SNEGSKA (reference sequence). The length of the CDR3 is 11 residues. The CDR3 sequence: CSAPGVYGYTF. The CDR3 nucleotides are TGCAGTGCGCCGGGCGTCTATGGCTACACCTTC.

J is TRBJ2-3 and V is TRBV19; 8 bases fit TRBD2. V shed 6 bases and J 2 bases; nucleotides not matched to a gene: 4. CDR1 is LNHDA and CDR2 is SQIVND in the germline V gene (reference sequence). The CDR3 has 14 amino acids. The chain's CDR3 is CASRPSGYTDTQYF. The CDR3, as DNA: TGTGCCAGTAGGCCTAGCGGGTACACAGATACGCAGTATTTT.

The gene calls are TRBV6-5 and TRBJ2-7, with TRBD1 identical over 9 bases. Trimming cost V 6 bases and J 4 bases; bases outside gene matches: 4. The length of the CDR3 is 13 residues. Germline-derived CDR1 and CDR2 are MNHEY and SVGAGI. The CDR3 here is CASSGTGPYEQYF. The CDR3 bases are TGTGCCAGCAGCGGGACAGGGCCTTACGAGCAGTACTTC.

The V call is TRBV19, the J call TRBJ2-1, with 7 bases lining up with TRBD2. The germline V gene has CDR1 LNHDA and CDR2 SQIVND (reference sequence). This CDR3 region has 17 residues. With 6 bases clipped from V and 0 bases from J, the junction kept 11 bases outside the gene matches. The CDR3 reads CASRPLSGVSSYNEQFF. CDR3 nucleotides: TGTGCCAGTAGACCACTGAGCGGGGTCAGCTCCTACAATGAGCAGTTCTTC.

This rearrangement joins TRBV19 to TRBJ2-3; 8 nucleotides align to TRBD1. V lost 10 bases, J lost 5 bases, and 8 bases stayed unmatched. Germline CDR1 is LNHDA and CDR2 is SQIVND (reference sequence). The CDR3 is 13 residues long. This CDR3 is CATSTGEEDTQYF. Here the CDR3 DNA reads TGTGCCACCTCGACAGGGGAGGAAGATACGCAGTATTTT. The complete variable domain, with remaining parts taken from reference TRBV19 and TRBJ2-3, reads DGGITQSPKYLFRKEGQNVTLSCEQNLNHDAMYWYRQDPGQGLRLIYYSQIVNDFQKGDIAEGYSVSREKKESFPLTVTSAQKNPTAFYLCATSTGEEDTQYFGPGTRLTVL.

The genes are TRBV7-2 and TRBJ2-7; D is possibly TRBD1 or TRBD2 (6 bases each). The CDR3 totals 15 residues. Germline assignment: CDR1 SGHTA and CDR2 FQGNSA. Between the trimmed V and J ends, which lost 2 bases and 9 bases, there was a span of 20 bases. CDR3: CASSLLGPGGGSQYF. In nucleotides, the CDR3 is TGTGCCAGCAGCTTATTGGGGCCCGGGGGCGGATCGCAGTACTTC.